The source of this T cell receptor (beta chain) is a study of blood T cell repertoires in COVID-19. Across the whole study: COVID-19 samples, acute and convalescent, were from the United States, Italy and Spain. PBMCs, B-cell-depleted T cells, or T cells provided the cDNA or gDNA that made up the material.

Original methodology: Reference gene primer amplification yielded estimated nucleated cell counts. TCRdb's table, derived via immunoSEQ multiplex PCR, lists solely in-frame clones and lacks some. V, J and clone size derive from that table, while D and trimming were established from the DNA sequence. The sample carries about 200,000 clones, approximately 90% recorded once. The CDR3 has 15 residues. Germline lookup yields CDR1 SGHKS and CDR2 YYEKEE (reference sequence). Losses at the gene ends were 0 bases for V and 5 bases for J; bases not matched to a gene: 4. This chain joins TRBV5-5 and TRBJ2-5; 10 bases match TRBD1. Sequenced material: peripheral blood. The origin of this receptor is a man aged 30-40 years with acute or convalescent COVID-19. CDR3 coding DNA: TGTGCCAGCAGCTTGGCCGGGACAGGGGTTGAGACCCAGTACTTC. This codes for CASSLAGTGVETQYF.